The rows below give T cell receptor beta chains drawn from one sample of a study of T-cell memory formation after mild COVID-19. Via MiXCR, TCRdb re-called the 5' RACE reads, giving one row per CDR3 protein. The sample holds over 450,000 distinct CDR3 sequences, about a fifth seen once. Sequenced: PBMCs or a T cell subset sorted from them (not recorded which). These receptors all come from an adult woman who had mild COVID-19 (a few samples of this study predate the infection). Cell type and time point are not known. Both conserved end residues are part of each CDR3. Each record gives: J gene, V gene, D gene, clone size, CDR3 DNA, CDR3 protein. The D gene is left open where the match is weak. Part of the rows lack a size; the others show once, few, many or a class for expanded clones.

J: TRBJ2-2; V: TRBV3-1; D: -; size: -; DNA: TGTGCCAGCTCGCCAAGCAGGGCCGGGGAGCTGTTTTTT; CDR3: CASSPSRAGELFF
J: TRBJ2-3; V: TRBV10-3; D: -; size: -; DNA: TGTGCCATCGGGGGCTCCGCAATTAGAGATACGCAGTATTTT; CDR3: CAIGGSAIRDTQYF
J: TRBJ2-1; V: TRBV7-8; D: -; size: -; DNA: TGTGCCAGCAGCATAATTGCAGGGATCAATGAGCAGTTCTTC; CDR3: CASSIIAGINEQFF
J: TRBJ1-5; V: TRBV12-3/TRBV12-4; D: -; size: few; DNA: TGTGCCAGCAGTTTAGGGATTCTGACCCAGCATTTT; CDR3: CASSLGILTQHF
J: TRBJ2-7; V: TRBV19; D: -; size: few; DNA: TGTGCCAGTACCCGAGGGGGATCCTACGAGCAGTACTTC; CDR3: CASTRGGSYEQYF
J: TRBJ2-3; V: TRBV27; D: TRBD2; size: few; DNA: TGTGCCAGCAGTTTGGGGTCCTTGGGGAGGGCCACAGATACGCAGTATTTT; CDR3: CASSLGSLGRATDTQYF
J: TRBJ1-2; V: TRBV7-9; D: -; size: -; DNA: TGTGCCAGCAGCTTAGCCGGGGGACGGGGCTATGGCTACACCTTC; CDR3: CASSLAGGRGYGYTF
J: TRBJ1-2; V: TRBV27; D: -; size: -; DNA: TGTGCCAGCAGCAAGCGGGGGTCGGGCAGCCCTTGGGGCTACACCTTC; CDR3: CASSKRGSGSPWGYTF
J: TRBJ1-1; V: TRBV29-1; D: -; size: many; DNA: TGCAGCGTTGAGGACAGCGGAATCTCAGTGGCTGAAGCTTTCTTT; CDR3: CSVEDSGISVAEAFF
J: TRBJ2-7; V: TRBV10-3; D: -; size: few; DNA: TGTGCCATCAGTGCAGGCCGCTACGAGCAGTACTTC; CDR3: CAISAGRYEQYF
J: TRBJ2-7; V: TRBV12-3/TRBV12-4; D: -; size: -; DNA: TGTGCCAGCAGTTTATTTCCTAACGAGCAGTACTTC; CDR3: CASSLFPNEQYF
J: TRBJ2-2; V: TRBV11-2; D: -; size: -; DNA: TGTGCCAGCAGCCTTTACCCCAGGGGAACCGGGGAGCTGTTTTTT; CDR3: CASSLYPRGTGELFF
J: TRBJ1-1; V: TRBV12-3/TRBV12-4; D: TRBD1; size: -; DNA: TGTGCCAGCAGCCGCCCTGGGACAGGGAGGTACACTGAAGCTTTCTTT; CDR3: CASSRPGTGRYTEAFF
J: TRBJ2-3; V: TRBV5-1; D: TRBD1; size: few; DNA: TGCGCCAGCAGCCTGAGGGGGCCTGGGGATACGCAGTATTTT; CDR3: CASSLRGPGDTQYF
J: TRBJ2-5; V: TRBV3-1; D: -; size: few; DNA: TGTGCCAGCAGCCACGAAGGTAAAAGAGAGACCCAGTACTTC; CDR3: CASSHEGKRETQYF
J: TRBJ1-5; V: TRBV12-3/TRBV12-4; D: -; size: few; DNA: TGTGCCAGCAGTTTGGGGGGATTGATCAATCAGCCCCAGCATTTT; CDR3: CASSLGGLINQPQHF